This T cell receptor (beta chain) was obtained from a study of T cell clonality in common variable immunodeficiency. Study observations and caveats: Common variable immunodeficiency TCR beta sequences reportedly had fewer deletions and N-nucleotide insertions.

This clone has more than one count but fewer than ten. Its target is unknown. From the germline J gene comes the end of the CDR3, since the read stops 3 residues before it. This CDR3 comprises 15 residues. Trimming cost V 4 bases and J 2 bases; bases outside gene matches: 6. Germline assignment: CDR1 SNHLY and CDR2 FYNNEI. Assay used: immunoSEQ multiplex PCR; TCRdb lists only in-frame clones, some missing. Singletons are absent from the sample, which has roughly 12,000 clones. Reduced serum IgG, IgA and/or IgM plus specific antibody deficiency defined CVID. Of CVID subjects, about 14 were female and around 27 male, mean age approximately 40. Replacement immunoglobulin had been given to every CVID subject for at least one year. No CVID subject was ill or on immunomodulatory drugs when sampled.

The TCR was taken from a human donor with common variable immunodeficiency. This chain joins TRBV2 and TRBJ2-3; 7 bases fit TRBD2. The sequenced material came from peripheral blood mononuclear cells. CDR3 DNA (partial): TGTGCCAGCAGTGTAGATCGGGGGGACACAGATACG. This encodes CASSVDRGDTDT. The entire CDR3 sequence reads CASSVDRGDTDTQYF.